The rows below give T cell receptor beta chains drawn from one sample of a study of blood T cell repertoires in COVID-19. The repertoire was sequenced with immunoSEQ multiplex PCR; TCRdb's copy has only in-frame clones and lacks some. The data show about 80,000 clones, roughly 80% seen once. Sequencing was performed on peripheral blood. Every receptor here comes from a woman aged 70-85 years with acute or convalescent COVID-19. Both conserved end residues are trimmed from each CDR3. A D gene is named only where the DNA matches it firmly.

j_call: TRBJ2-2; v_call: TRBV5-4; d_call: .; cdr3_aa: ASSAGPIVATGELF
j_call: TRBJ2-5; v_call: TRBV5-1; d_call: TRBD1; cdr3_aa: ASSLGLRGRETQY
j_call: TRBJ2-1; v_call: TRBV18; d_call: TRBD1; cdr3_aa: ASSPLAGQAISYNEQF
j_call: TRBJ2-1; v_call: TRBV10-1; d_call: .; cdr3_aa: ASTRDTLYNEQF
j_call: TRBJ2-3; v_call: TRBV15; d_call: TRBD2; cdr3_aa: ATSRIAGNGADTQY
j_call: TRBJ2-1; v_call: TRBV15; d_call: TRBD2; cdr3_aa: ATSTGLVGRNEQF
j_call: TRBJ1-2; v_call: TRBV12-3/TRBV12-4; d_call: .; cdr3_aa: ASSFGSYGYT
j_call: TRBJ2-7; v_call: TRBV5-5; d_call: TRBD1; cdr3_aa: ASSQSHRGIAYEQY
j_call: TRBJ2-1; v_call: TRBV19; d_call: TRBD2; cdr3_aa: ASSPTSGRLYNEQF
j_call: TRBJ1-5; v_call: TRBV19; d_call: .; cdr3_aa: ASSVQSHQPQH
j_call: TRBJ1-3; v_call: TRBV5-1; d_call: .; cdr3_aa: ASSPSAGAGNTIY
j_call: TRBJ1-5; v_call: TRBV5-1; d_call: .; cdr3_aa: ASSTGDADQPQH
j_call: TRBJ1-6; v_call: TRBV2; d_call: .; cdr3_aa: ASRYRVGRNSPLH
j_call: TRBJ2-2; v_call: TRBV5-1; d_call: TRBD2; cdr3_aa: ASSRLAGGRTGELF
j_call: TRBJ1-5; v_call: TRBV5-5; d_call: TRBD1; cdr3_aa: ASSLGQGINQPQH
j_call: TRBJ2-2; v_call: TRBV2; d_call: .; cdr3_aa: ASSQTRTEEGSGELF
j_call: TRBJ2-2; v_call: TRBV5-1; d_call: TRBD2; cdr3_aa: ASSWGTSGIHTGELF
j_call: TRBJ2-3; v_call: TRBV27; d_call: TRBD2; cdr3_aa: ASSLQGLAGRSDTQY
j_call: TRBJ2-7; v_call: TRBV12-3/TRBV12-4; d_call: .; cdr3_aa: ASSFSKINEQY
j_call: TRBJ2-3; v_call: TRBV12-3/TRBV12-4; d_call: .; cdr3_aa: ASSSGVDTQY
j_call: TRBJ2-3; v_call: TRBV24-1; d_call: TRBD2; cdr3_aa: ATSEGTSVYTDTQY
j_call: TRBJ1-1; v_call: TRBV5-1; d_call: TRBD1; cdr3_aa: ASSTGGTEAF
j_call: TRBJ1-2; v_call: TRBV2; d_call: .; cdr3_aa: ASTREGQGYGYT
j_call: TRBJ1-6; v_call: TRBV6-6; d_call: .; cdr3_aa: ASSETYNSPLH
j_call: TRBJ2-5; v_call: TRBV5-6; d_call: .; cdr3_aa: ASSLLSSENEETQY
j_call: TRBJ1-5; v_call: TRBV28; d_call: .; cdr3_aa: ASSSRFKGGRGQPQH
j_call: TRBJ2-2; v_call: TRBV12-5; d_call: .; cdr3_aa: ASGPSHLSAITGELF
j_call: TRBJ1-5; v_call: TRBV2; d_call: .; cdr3_aa: ASSEVRTGNQPQH
j_call: TRBJ2-2; v_call: TRBV15; d_call: TRBD2; cdr3_aa: ATSRDHTSGNTGELF
j_call: TRBJ2-5; v_call: TRBV7-2; d_call: .; cdr3_aa: ASSLAPGGGLGETQY
j_call: TRBJ2-7; v_call: TRBV19; d_call: .; cdr3_aa: ASSAGVAYYEQY
j_call: TRBJ1-2; v_call: TRBV9; d_call: TRBD1; cdr3_aa: ASSPRDRGPYGYT
j_call: TRBJ1-2; v_call: TRBV2; d_call: TRBD1; cdr3_aa: ASRGTGDDYGYT
j_call: TRBJ1-1; v_call: TRBV2; d_call: .; cdr3_aa: ASSELVGGGSKAL
j_call: TRBJ1-4; v_call: TRBV19; d_call: TRBD1; cdr3_aa: ASSLPGQDEKLF
j_call: TRBJ2-3; v_call: TRBV29-1; d_call: .; cdr3_aa: SVEVLTDTQY
j_call: TRBJ2-7; v_call: TRBV11-2; d_call: TRBD1; cdr3_aa: ASSGDRAGEQY
j_call: TRBJ2-2; v_call: TRBV27; d_call: TRBD2; cdr3_aa: ASRRVAGDWTGELF
j_call: TRBJ1-2; v_call: TRBV6-2/TRBV6-3; d_call: TRBD1; cdr3_aa: ASSYSNSGTGPNVRYGYT
j_call: TRBJ2-7; v_call: TRBV25-1; d_call: .; cdr3_aa: ASPGEGGYEQY
j_call: TRBJ2-7; v_call: TRBV5-4; d_call: .; cdr3_aa: ASSVESTTSYEQY
j_call: TRBJ2-7; v_call: TRBV3-1/TRBV3-2; d_call: TRBD2; cdr3_aa: ASSLGGLAIHEQY
j_call: TRBJ1-4; v_call: TRBV12-3/TRBV12-4; d_call: .; cdr3_aa: ASSPRSEKLF
j_call: TRBJ2-7; v_call: TRBV4-1; d_call: TRBD1; cdr3_aa: ASSLYRGYEQY
j_call: TRBJ1-4; v_call: TRBV7-9; d_call: .; cdr3_aa: ASSPDSAGDEKLF
j_call: TRBJ2-3; v_call: TRBV5-1; d_call: TRBD2; cdr3_aa: ASRLADTDTQY
j_call: TRBJ2-2; v_call: TRBV5-1; d_call: TRBD1; cdr3_aa: ASSSGQGEVGELF
j_call: TRBJ2-1; v_call: TRBV6-5; d_call: .; cdr3_aa: ASSYSSGLYNEQF
j_call: TRBJ1-6; v_call: TRBV3-1/TRBV3-2; d_call: TRBD1; cdr3_aa: ASSLQGSGNSPLH